This T cell receptor beta chain emerged from a study of blood T cell repertoires in COVID-19. Study-wide background: T cells, B-cell-depleted T cells, or PBMCs supplied cDNA or gDNA.

Germline CDR1 LGHNA, CDR2 YSLEER. The CDR3 contains 15 residues. J lost 2 bases, V lost 2 bases, and 3 bases had no gene match. Profiled with immunoSEQ multiplex PCR; TCRdb holds only in-frame clones, not every one. The sample has approximately 190,000 clones; around 80% are singletons. The sequence came from a man aged 25-45 years with active or convalescent COVID-19. Material: peripheral blood. The chain joins TRBV4-3 to TRBJ2-1; TRBD1 agrees at 7 bases. CDR3 sequence: CASSQTTGPYNEQFF. The CDR3 DNA is TGCGCCAGCAGCCAAACGACAGGGCCCTACAATGAGCAGTTCTTC.